The T cell receptor beta chain under discussion was sequenced for a study of cytomegalovirus exposure and HLA in healthy donors. Trimming cost V 0 bases and J 3 bases, with 5 bases left between them. Germline lookup yields CDR1 SGDLS and CDR2 YYNGEE. The CDR3 consists of 13 residues. This clone was seen a few times. The PCR had 60 Vbeta and 13 Jbeta primers. The data were produced by immunoSEQ multiplex PCR, yet TCRdb's version contains in-frame clones alone and is incomplete. The data contain roughly 200,000 clones, 55% to 75% of them singletons. The genes are TRBV9 and TRBJ2-3; D ambiguous. This TCR derives from a man in his forties or fifties in good health and CMV-seropositive. The material sequenced was PBMCs. The CDR3 DNA follows: TGTGCCAGCAGCGTAGGAGCTACAGATACGCAGTATTTT. This translates into CASSVGATDTQYF.